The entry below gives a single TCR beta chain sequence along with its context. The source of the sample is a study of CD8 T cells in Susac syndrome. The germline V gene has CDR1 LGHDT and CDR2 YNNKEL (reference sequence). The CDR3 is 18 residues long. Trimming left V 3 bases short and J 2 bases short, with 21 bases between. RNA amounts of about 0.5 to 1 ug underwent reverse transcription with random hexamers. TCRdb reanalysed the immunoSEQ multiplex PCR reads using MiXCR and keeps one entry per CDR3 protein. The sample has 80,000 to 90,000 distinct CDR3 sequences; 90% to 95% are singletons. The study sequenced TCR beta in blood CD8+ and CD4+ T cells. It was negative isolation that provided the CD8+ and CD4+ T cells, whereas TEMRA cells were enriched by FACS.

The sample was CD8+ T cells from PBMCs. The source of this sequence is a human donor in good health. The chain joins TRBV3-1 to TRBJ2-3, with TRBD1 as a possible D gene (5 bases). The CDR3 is CASSQVTRETAITDTQYF. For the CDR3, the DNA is TGTGCCAGCAGCCAGGTAACTCGAGAGACAGCAATCACAGATACGCAGTATTTT.